This is a list of T cell receptor beta chains from one sample in a study of T-cell reconstitution after alpha-beta-depleted transplantation in children. Using its own MiXCR run on the PCR reads, TCRdb lists one record per CDR3 protein. The profile shows 540,000 or so distinct CDR3 sequences, 23% of them singletons. The material sequenced was PBMCs, mostly from graft donor cells, taken 360 days after TCRalphabeta/CD19-depleted stem cell transplant. The receptors originated from a boy younger than two who had a stem cell transplant for acute myeloid leukemia, so the T cells may come from the graft donor. CDR3s include the opening cysteine and the closing phenylalanine or tryptophan. D genes are given only for firm matches. The size entry is marked missing in some rows and otherwise reads once, few, many or a size class.

V gene: TRBV29-1; D gene: .; J gene: TRBJ1-1; clone size: .; CDR3 DNA: TGCAGCGTTTCGTCGGGTTTCGGCGCTGAAGCTTTCTTT; CDR3 protein: CSVSSGFGAEAFF
V gene: TRBV11-3; D gene: TRBD1; J gene: TRBJ1-1; clone size: many; CDR3 DNA: TGTGCCAGCAGCTTCGGGACAGCAATGAACACTGAAGCTTTCTTT; CDR3 protein: CASSFGTAMNTEAFF
V gene: TRBV5-6; D gene: TRBD1; J gene: TRBJ2-1; clone size: .; CDR3 DNA: TGTGCCAGCAGCCTTCTCGGACAGGGGAAGGAGAATGAGCAGTTCTTC; CDR3 protein: CASSLLGQGKENEQFF
V gene: TRBV12-3/TRBV12-4; D gene: TRBD2; J gene: TRBJ2-2; clone size: many; CDR3 DNA: TGTGCCAGCAGTGTAGGGAGGGCCGGGGAGCTGTTTTTT; CDR3 protein: CASSVGRAGELFF
V gene: TRBV11-2; D gene: .; J gene: TRBJ2-2; clone size: .; CDR3 DNA: TGTGCCAGCAGTGCGTTTAGCGGGGAGCTGTTTTTT; CDR3 protein: CASSAFSGELFF
V gene: TRBV5-1; D gene: .; J gene: TRBJ2-1; clone size: .; CDR3 DNA: TGCGCCAGCAGCTCGACCCCCGTTAGCTCCTACAATGAGCAGTTCTTC; CDR3 protein: CASSSTPVSSYNEQFF
V gene: TRBV27; D gene: .; J gene: TRBJ1-1; clone size: .; CDR3 DNA: TGTGCCAGCAGTTCGTCCCTGGGAGCTTTCTTT; CDR3 protein: CASSSSLGAFF
V gene: TRBV5-1; D gene: TRBD1; J gene: TRBJ2-5; clone size: .; CDR3 DNA: TGCGCCAGCAGTGGGGACAGGGCACAAGAGACCCAGTACTTC; CDR3 protein: CASSGDRAQETQYF
V gene: TRBV6-2/TRBV6-3; D gene: TRBD2; J gene: TRBJ2-1; clone size: .; CDR3 DNA: TGTGCCAGCAGTTACACCCCGCTAGCGGGGGGGACCAATGAGCAGTTCTTC; CDR3 protein: CASSYTPLAGGTNEQFF
V gene: TRBV7-9; D gene: TRBD2; J gene: TRBJ2-5; clone size: many; CDR3 DNA: TGTGCCACCCTGACTAGCCGACAAGAGACCCAGTACTTC; CDR3 protein: CATLTSRQETQYF
V gene: TRBV15; D gene: .; J gene: TRBJ2-1; clone size: few; CDR3 DNA: TGTGCCACTTCTTGGGGCAGGGGATACAATGAGCAGTTCTTC; CDR3 protein: CATSWGRGYNEQFF
V gene: TRBV6-2/TRBV6-3; D gene: TRBD2; J gene: TRBJ2-3; clone size: many; CDR3 DNA: TGTGCCAGCAGTTACCCCCCTAGCGGGGGTTCAGATACGCAGTATTTT; CDR3 protein: CASSYPPSGGSDTQYF
V gene: TRBV5-6; D gene: TRBD2; J gene: TRBJ2-7; clone size: .; CDR3 DNA: TGTGCCAGCAGCCCTCATGCGGGGGGCGAAGTTTTGCGGGATACCTACGAGCAGTACTTC; CDR3 protein: CASSPHAGGEVLRDTYEQYF
V gene: TRBV12-3/TRBV12-4; D gene: .; J gene: TRBJ2-3; clone size: .; CDR3 DNA: TGTGCCAGCCGGCTCGCTAGCACAGATACGCAGTATTTT; CDR3 protein: CASRLASTDTQYF